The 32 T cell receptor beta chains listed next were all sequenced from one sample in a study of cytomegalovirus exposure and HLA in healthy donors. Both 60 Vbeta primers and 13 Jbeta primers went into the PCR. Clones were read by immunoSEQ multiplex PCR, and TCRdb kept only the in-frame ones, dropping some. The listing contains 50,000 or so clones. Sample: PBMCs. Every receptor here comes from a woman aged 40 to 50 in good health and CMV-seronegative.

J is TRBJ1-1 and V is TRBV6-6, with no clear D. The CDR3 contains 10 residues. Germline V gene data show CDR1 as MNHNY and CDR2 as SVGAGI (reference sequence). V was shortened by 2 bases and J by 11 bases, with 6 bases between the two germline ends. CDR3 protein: CASSYVVAFF. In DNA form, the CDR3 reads TGTGCCAGCAGTTACGTAGTTGCTTTCTTT.

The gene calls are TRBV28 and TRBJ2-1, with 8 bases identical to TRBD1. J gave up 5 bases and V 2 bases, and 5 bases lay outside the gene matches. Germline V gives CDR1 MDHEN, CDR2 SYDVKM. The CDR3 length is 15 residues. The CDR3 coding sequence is TGTGCCAGCAGTTTAAACAGGGGGAACCACAATGAGCAGTTCTTC. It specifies CASSLNRGNHNEQFF.

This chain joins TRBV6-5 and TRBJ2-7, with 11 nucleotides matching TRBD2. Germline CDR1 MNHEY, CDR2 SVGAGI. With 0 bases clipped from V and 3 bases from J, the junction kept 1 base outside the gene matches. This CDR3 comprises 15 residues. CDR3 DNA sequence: TGTGCCAGCAGTTACTCCGGGACTAGCGGCTACGAGCAGTACTTC. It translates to CASSYSGTSGYEQYF.

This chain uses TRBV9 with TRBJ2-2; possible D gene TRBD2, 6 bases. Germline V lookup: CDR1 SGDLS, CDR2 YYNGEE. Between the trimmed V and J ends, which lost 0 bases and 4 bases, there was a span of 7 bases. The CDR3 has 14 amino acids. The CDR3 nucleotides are TGTGCCAGCAGCGTAGTGGGGGGCACCGGGGAGCTGTTTTTT. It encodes CASSVVGGTGELFF.

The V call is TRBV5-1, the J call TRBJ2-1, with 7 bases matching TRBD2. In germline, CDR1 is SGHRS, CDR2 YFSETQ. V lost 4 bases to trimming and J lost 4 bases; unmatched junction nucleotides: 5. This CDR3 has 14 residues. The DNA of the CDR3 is TGCGCCAGCAGCAGGACTAGTTTATACAATGAGCAGTTCTTC. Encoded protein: CASSRTSLYNEQFF.

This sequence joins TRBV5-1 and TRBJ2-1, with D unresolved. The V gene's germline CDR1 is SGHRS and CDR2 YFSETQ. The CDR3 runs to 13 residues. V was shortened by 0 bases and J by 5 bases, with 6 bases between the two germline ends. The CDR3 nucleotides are TGCGCCAGCAGCTTGGTCGGTAACAATGAGCAGTTCTTC. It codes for CASSLVGNNEQFF.

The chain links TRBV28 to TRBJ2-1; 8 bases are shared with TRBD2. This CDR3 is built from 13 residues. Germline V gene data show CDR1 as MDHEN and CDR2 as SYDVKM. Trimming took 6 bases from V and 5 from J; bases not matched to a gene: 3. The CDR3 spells CASRLAANNEQFF. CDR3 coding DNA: TGTGCCAGCAGACTAGCGGCTAACAATGAGCAGTTCTTC.

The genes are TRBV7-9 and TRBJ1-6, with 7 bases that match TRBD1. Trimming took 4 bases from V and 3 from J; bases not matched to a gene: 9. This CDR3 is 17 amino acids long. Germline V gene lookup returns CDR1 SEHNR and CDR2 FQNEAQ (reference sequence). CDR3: CASSSPTGIFYNSPLHF. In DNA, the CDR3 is TGTGCCAGCAGCTCCCCGACAGGGATATTCTATAATTCACCCCTCCACTTT.

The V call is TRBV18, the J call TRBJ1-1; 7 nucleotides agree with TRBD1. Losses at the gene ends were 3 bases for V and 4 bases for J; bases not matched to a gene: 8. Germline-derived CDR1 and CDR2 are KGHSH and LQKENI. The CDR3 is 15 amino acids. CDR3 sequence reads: CASSPGLQGGTEAFF. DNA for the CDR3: TGTGCCAGCTCACCGGGGCTGCAGGGGGGCACTGAAGCTTTCTTT. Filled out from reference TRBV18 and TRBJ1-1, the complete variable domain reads NAGVMQNPRHLVRRRGQEARLRCSPMKGHSHVYWYRQLPEEGLKFMVYLQKENIIDESGMPKERFSAEFPKEGPSILRIQQVVRGDSAAYFCASSPGLQGGTEAFFGQGTRLTVV.

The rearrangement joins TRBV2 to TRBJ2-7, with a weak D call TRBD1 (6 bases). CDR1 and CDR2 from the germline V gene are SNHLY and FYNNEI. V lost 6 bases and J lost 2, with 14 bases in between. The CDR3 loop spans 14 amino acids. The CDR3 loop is CASSAGTIPYEQYF. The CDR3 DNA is TGTGCCAGCAGCGCCGGGACAATTCCCTACGAGCAGTACTTC.

CDR3 nucleotide sequence: TGTGCCAGTAGTTCCAGGGGGTTTGATACGCAGTATTTT. It specifies CASSSRGFDTQYF. J is TRBJ2-3 and V is TRBV19, with 7 bases matching TRBD1. Germline V lookup: CDR1 LNHDA, CDR2 SQIVND (reference sequence). The CDR3 totals 13 residues. Losses at the gene ends were 5 bases for V and 6 bases for J; bases not matched to a gene: 5.

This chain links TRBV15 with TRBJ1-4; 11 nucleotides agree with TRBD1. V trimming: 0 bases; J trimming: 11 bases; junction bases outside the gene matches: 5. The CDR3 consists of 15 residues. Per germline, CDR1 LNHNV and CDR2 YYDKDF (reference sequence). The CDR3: CATSRDRGTGGKLFF. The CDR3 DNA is TGTGCCACCAGCAGAGATCGAGGGACAGGGGGGAAACTGTTTTTT.

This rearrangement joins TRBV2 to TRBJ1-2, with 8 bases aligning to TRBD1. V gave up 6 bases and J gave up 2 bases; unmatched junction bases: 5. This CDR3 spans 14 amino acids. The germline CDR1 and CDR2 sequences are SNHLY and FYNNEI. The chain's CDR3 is CASRITGGNYGYTF. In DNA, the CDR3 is TGTGCCAGCAGGATAACAGGGGGAAACTATGGCTACACCTTC.

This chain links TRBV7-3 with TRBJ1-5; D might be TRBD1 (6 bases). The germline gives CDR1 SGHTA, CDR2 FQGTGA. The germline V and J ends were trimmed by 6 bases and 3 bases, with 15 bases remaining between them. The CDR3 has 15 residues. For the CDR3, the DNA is TGTGCCAGCAGACAACCCAAGGGGGACAATCAGCCCCAGCATTTT. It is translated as CASRQPKGDNQPQHF.

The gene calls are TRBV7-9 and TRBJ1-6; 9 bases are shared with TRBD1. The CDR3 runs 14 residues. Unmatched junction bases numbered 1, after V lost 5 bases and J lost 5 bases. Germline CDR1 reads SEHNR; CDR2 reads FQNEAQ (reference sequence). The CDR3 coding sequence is TGTGCCAGCAGCCGACAGGGGGATAATTCACCCCTCCACTTT. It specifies CASSRQGDNSPLHF.

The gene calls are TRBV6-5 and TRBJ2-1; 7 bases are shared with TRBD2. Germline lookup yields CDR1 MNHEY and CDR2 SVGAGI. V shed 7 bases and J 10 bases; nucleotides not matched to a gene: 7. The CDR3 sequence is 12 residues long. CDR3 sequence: CASNPVGGEQFF. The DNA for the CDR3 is TGTGCCAGCAACCCAGTCGGGGGGGAGCAGTTCTTC.

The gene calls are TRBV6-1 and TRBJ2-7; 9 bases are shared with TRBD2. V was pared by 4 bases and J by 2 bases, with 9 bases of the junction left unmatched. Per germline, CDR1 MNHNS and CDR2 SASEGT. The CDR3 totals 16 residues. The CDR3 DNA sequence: TGTGCCAGCAGTGTTGATGGACTAGCGACCACCTACGAGCAGTACTTC. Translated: CASSVDGLATTYEQYF.

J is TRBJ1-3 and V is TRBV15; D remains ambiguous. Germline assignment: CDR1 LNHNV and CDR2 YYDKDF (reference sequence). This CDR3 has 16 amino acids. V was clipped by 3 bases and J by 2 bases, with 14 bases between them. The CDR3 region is CATSSNPRQTGNTIYF. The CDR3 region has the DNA TGTGCCACCAGCAGTAACCCCAGGCAAACTGGAAACACCATATATTTT.

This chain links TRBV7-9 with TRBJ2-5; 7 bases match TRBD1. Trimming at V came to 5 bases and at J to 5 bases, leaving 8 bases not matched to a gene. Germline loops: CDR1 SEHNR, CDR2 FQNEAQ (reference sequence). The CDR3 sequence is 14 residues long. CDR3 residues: CASSPRQGRETQYF. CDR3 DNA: TGTGCCAGCAGCCCCCGACAGGGTCGGGAGACCCAGTACTTC. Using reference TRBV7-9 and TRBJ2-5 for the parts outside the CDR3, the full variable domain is DTGVSQNPRHKITKRGQNVTFRCDPISEHNRLYWYRQTLGQGPEFLTYFQNEAQLEKSRLLSDRFSAERPKGSFSTLEIQRTEQGDSAMYLCASSPRQGRETQYFGPGTRLLVL.

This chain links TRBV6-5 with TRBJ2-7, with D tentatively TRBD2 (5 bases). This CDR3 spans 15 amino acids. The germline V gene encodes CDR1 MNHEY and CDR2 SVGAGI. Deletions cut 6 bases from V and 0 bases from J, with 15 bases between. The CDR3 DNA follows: TGTGCCAGCAGCTTCAGCGGAGGCCGCTCCTACGAGCAGTACTTC. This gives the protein CASSFSGGRSYEQYF.

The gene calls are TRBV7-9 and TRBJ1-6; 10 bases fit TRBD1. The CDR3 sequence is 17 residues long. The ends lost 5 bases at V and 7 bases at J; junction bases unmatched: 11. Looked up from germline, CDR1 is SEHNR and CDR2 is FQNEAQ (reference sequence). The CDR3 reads CASSDGTGVWGNSPLHF. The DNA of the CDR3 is TGTGCCAGCAGCGACGGGACAGGGGTTTGGGGGAATTCACCCCTCCACTTT.

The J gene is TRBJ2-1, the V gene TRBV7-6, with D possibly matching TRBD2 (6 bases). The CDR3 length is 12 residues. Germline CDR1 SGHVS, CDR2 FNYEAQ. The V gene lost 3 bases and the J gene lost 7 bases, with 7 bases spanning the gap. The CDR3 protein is CASSFRGNEQFF. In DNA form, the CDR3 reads TGTGCCAGCAGCTTTCGGGGGAATGAGCAGTTCTTC. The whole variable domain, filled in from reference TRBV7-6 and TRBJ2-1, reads GAGVSQSPRYKVTKRGQDVALRCDPISGHVSLYWYRQALGQGPEFLTYFNYEAQQDKSGLPNDRFSAERPEGSISTLTIQRTEQRDSAMYRCASSFRGNEQFFGPGTRLTVL.

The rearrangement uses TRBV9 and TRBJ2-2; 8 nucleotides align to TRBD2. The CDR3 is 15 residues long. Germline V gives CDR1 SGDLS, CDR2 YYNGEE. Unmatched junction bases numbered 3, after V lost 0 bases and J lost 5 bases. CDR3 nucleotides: TGTGCCAGCAGCGTAGGATTAGCGGGGACCGGGGAGCTGTTTTTT. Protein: CASSVGLAGTGELFF.

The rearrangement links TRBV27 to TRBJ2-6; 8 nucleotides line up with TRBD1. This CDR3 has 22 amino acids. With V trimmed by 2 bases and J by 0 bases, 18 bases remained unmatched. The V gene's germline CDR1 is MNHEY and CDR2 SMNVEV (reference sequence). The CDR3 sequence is CASSLRTLLPGQDLSGANVLTF. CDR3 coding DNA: TGTGCCAGCAGTTTACGAACTCTCCTCCCGGGACAGGACCTCTCTGGGGCCAACGTCCTGACTTTC.

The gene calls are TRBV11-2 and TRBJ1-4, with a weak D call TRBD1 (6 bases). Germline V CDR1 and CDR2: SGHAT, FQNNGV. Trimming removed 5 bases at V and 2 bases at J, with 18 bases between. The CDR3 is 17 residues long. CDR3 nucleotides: TGTGCCAGCAGCCTGGCTCGGAGGGGGGGCACTAATGAAAAACTGTTTTTT. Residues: CASSLARRGGTNEKLFF.

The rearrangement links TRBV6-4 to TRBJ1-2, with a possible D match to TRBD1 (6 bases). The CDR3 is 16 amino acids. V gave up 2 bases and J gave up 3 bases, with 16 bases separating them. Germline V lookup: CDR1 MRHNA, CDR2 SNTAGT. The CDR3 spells CASSDIGGAEYYGYTF. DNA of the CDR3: TGTGCCAGCAGTGACATAGGGGGAGCAGAATACTATGGCTACACCTTC.

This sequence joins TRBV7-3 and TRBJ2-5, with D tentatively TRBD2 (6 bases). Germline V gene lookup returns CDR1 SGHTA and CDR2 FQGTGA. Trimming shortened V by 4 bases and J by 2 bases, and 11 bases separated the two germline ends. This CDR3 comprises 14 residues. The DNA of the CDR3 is TGTGCCAGCAGCTCAGTTGGGGGGCAAGAGACCCAGTACTTC. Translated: CASSSVGGQETQYF. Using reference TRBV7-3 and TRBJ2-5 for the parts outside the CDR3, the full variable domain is GAGVSQTPSNKVTEKGKYVELRCDPISGHTALYWYRQSLGQGPEFLIYFQGTGAADDSGLPNDRFFAVRPEGSVSTLKIQRTERGDSAVYLCASSSVGGQETQYFGPGTRLLVL.

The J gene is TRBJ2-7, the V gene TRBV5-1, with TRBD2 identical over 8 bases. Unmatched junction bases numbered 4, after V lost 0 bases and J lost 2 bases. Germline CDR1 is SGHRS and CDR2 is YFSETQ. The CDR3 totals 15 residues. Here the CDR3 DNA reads TGCGCCAGCAGCTTGGTCGGTAGCGGGACCTACGAGCAGTACTTC. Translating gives CASSLVGSGTYEQYF.

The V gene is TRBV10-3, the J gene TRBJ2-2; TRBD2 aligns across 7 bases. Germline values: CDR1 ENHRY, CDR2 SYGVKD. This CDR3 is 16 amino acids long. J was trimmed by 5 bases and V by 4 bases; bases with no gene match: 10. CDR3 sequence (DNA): TGTGCCATCAGTGGGAGGACTAGGGAAAAAACCGGGGAGCTGTTTTTT. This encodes CAISGRTREKTGELFF.

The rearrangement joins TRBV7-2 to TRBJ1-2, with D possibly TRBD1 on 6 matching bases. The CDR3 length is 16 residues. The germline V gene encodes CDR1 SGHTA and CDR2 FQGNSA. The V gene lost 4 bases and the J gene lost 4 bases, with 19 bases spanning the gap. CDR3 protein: CASSSRSWTELYGYTF. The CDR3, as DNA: TGTGCCAGCAGCTCTCGCAGCTGGACAGAACTCTATGGCTACACCTTC.

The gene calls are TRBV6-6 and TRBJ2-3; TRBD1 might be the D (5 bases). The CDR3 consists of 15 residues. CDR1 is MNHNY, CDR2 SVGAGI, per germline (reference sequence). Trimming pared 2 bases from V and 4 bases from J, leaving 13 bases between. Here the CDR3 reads CASSYLGQVSDTQYF. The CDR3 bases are TGTGCCAGCAGTTACCTGGGGCAGGTATCAGATACGCAGTATTTT.

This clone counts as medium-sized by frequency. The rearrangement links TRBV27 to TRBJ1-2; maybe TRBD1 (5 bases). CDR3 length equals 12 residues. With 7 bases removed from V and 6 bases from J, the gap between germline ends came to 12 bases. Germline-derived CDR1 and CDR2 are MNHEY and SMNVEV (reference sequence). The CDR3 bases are TGTGCCAGCACCTCAGGGCTCGATGGCTACACCTTC. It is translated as CASTSGLDGYTF.